The 21 T cell receptor beta chains presented below share a single source sample, sequenced in a study of shared clonotypes between healthy human individuals. Libraries were prepared by immunoSEQ multiplex PCR; TCRdb keeps only in-frame clonotypes and omits some of them. The table records fewer than 850,000 clones, more than 70% of them present only once. The sequenced material came from memory CD4+ T cells sorted from blood. Subset: CD45RA-negative fraction. Every receptor here comes from a woman under 40 in good health.

J is TRBJ2-7 and V is TRBV7-9; TRBD1 might be the D (6 bases). The length of the CDR3 is 13 residues. Germline V gives CDR1 SEHNR, CDR2 FQNEAQ (reference sequence). Trimming stripped 11 bases from V and 4 bases from J, with 18 bases between. CDR3: CAFEGEIGYEQYF. CDR3 in DNA: TGTGCCTTCGAGGGGGAGATAGGGTACGAGCAGTACTTC. The full variable domain, its missing parts supplied by reference TRBV7-9 and TRBJ2-7, is DTGVSQNPRHKITKRGQNVTFRCDPISEHNRLYWYRQTLGQGPEFLTYFQNEAQLEKSRLLSDRFSAERPKGSFSTLEIQRTEQGDSAMYLCAFEGEIGYEQYFGPGTRLTVT.

The chain uses TRBV2 and TRBJ2-7; 10 bases line up with TRBD1. V lost 7 bases, J lost 6 bases, and 12 bases stayed unmatched. Germline V gene data show CDR1 as SNHLY and CDR2 as FYNNEI. This CDR3 contains 15 residues. The CDR3 is CASIKTGGASGEQYF. The CDR3 DNA reads TGTGCCAGCATCAAGACAGGGGGCGCGTCGGGCGAGCAGTACTTC.

The chain uses TRBV5-1 and TRBJ2-5; D gene ambiguous. Germline-derived CDR1 and CDR2 are SGHRS and YFSETQ. The length of the CDR3 is 14 residues. The V and J ends lost 4 bases and 2 bases respectively, with 12 bases between them. As DNA, the CDR3 is TGCGCCAGCAGCCCCCTTCTTGTTCAAGAGACCCAGTACTTC. This encodes CASSPLLVQETQYF.

The chain employs TRBV28 and TRBJ1-1; D is ambiguous. V lost 5 bases and J lost 1, with 5 bases in between. There are 12 residues in the CDR3. In germline, CDR1 is MDHEN, CDR2 SYDVKM. CDR3 residues: CASSIQNTEAFF. The CDR3 DNA reads TGTGCCAGCAGTATCCAGAACACTGAAGCTTTCTTT. The complete variable domain, with remaining parts taken from reference TRBV28 and TRBJ1-1, reads DVKVTQSSRYLVKRTGEKVFLECVQDMDHENMFWYRQDPGLGLRLIYFSYDVKMKEKGDIPEGYSVSREKKERFSLILESASTNQTSMYLCASSIQNTEAFFGQGTRLTVV.

The chain has TRBV5-1 and TRBJ2-2; perhaps TRBD2 as D (6 bases). V lost 3 bases and J 1 base, leaving 16 bases between the germline ends. The CDR3 totals 17 residues. Germline V lookup: CDR1 SGHRS, CDR2 YFSETQ. The DNA for the CDR3 is TGCGCCAGCAGCTCCGGATCAGCGGAGGGGAACACCGGGGAGCTGTTTTTT. Protein sequence: CASSSGSAEGNTGELFF.

This chain uses TRBV6-1 with TRBJ2-1; D uncertain. Germline V gene lookup returns CDR1 MNHNS and CDR2 SASEGT. There are 14 residues in the CDR3. V lost 3 bases and J 3 bases, leaving 9 bases between the germline ends. Here the CDR3 reads CASSDLELYNEQFF. CDR3 in DNA: TGTGCCAGCAGTGACCTAGAGCTCTACAATGAGCAGTTCTTC.

This CDR3 reads CASASSREQYF. In DNA form, the CDR3 reads TGTGCCAGCGCGTCTAGTCGCGAGCAGTACTTC. J is TRBJ2-7 and V is TRBV18, with unresolved D. The CDR3 totals 11 residues. In germline, CDR1 is KGHSH, CDR2 LQKENI. Trimming removed 8 bases from V and 6 bases from J, with 11 bases in between.

The V gene is TRBV29-1, the J gene TRBJ2-7; the match to TRBD2 covers 7 bases. There are 13 residues in the CDR3. V shed 5 bases and J 3 bases; nucleotides not matched to a gene: 7. Germline loops: CDR1 SQVTM, CDR2 ANQGSEA. Here the CDR3 DNA reads TGCAGCGTTTCTAGCGGAGGGAACTACGAGCAGTACTTC. Translation: CSVSSGGNYEQYF.

This clone occurred a few times. The same CDR3 also results from other DNA sequences found in this sample. The genes are TRBV19 and TRBJ2-7; D unresolved. CDR3 size: 14 residues. From germline, CDR1 is LNHDA and CDR2 SQIVND (reference sequence). V was shortened by 0 bases and J by 2 bases, with 8 bases between the two germline ends. CDR3 bases: TGTGCCAGTAGTATAGATCGAAGAACCTACGAGCAGTACTTC. Translation: CASSIDRRTYEQYF. Full variable domain (missing parts from reference TRBV19 and TRBJ2-7): DGGITQSPKYLFRKEGQNVTLSCEQNLNHDAMYWYRQDPGQGLRLIYYSQIVNDFQKGDIAEGYSVSREKKESFPLTVTSAQKNPTAFYLCASSIDRRTYEQYFGPGTRLTVT.

This rearrangement joins TRBV14 to TRBJ1-2, with TRBD1 identical over 9 bases. CDR3 length: 15 amino acids. Germline loops: CDR1 SGHDN, CDR2 FVKESK. Germline trimming cut 4 bases from V and 3 bases from J; bases unmatched to any gene: 6. CDR3 bases: TGTGCCAGCAGCCGATCCGGGACAGGGCACTATGGCTACACCTTC. It encodes CASSRSGTGHYGYTF.

Turning to this clone: Other DNA sequences from this sample encode an identical CDR3 as well. The chain has TRBV19 and TRBJ1-1, with unresolved D. V shed 1 base and J shed 2 bases, with 5 bases lying between them. This CDR3 has 13 residues. CDR1 is LNHDA and CDR2 is SQIVND in the germline V gene (reference sequence). As DNA, the CDR3 is TGTGCCAGTAGTATAGGAGGAAACACTGAAGCTTTCTTT. Its protein is CASSIGGNTEAFF. The full variable domain, completed using reference TRBV19 and TRBJ1-1, is DGGITQSPKYLFRKEGQNVTLSCEQNLNHDAMYWYRQDPGQGLRLIYYSQIVNDFQKGDIAEGYSVSREKKESFPLTVTSAQKNPTAFYLCASSIGGNTEAFFGQGTRLTVV.

The count of this clone is one. The sample carries other DNA sequences with the same CDR3. The V gene is TRBV18, the J gene TRBJ2-1, with 12 bases identical to TRBD2. The CDR3 runs to 15 residues. With V trimmed by 3 bases and J by 4 bases, 1 base remained unmatched. Germline V gene lookup returns CDR1 KGHSH and CDR2 LQKENI. The DNA for the CDR3 is TGTGCCAGCTCACCCGGGACTAGCGGGTACAATGAGCAGTTCTTC. Amino acid sequence: CASSPGTSGYNEQFF.

The chain links TRBV5-1 to TRBJ1-5; 7 bases are a match to TRBD1. V lost 3 bases, J lost 6 bases, and 6 bases stayed unmatched. This CDR3 contains 14 residues. Germline loops: CDR1 SGHRS, CDR2 YFSETQ. In DNA form, the CDR3 reads TGCGCCAGCAGCTACATCCAGGGGGGTCAGCCCCAGCATTTT. As protein: CASSYIQGGQPQHF.

The rearrangement links TRBV27 to TRBJ2-1, with 9 bases aligning to TRBD1. CDR3 size: 14 residues. The germline V gene has CDR1 MNHEY and CDR2 SMNVEV (reference sequence). V lost 6 bases and J lost 10; bases outside the gene matches: 10. The CDR3 spells CASRGLGQGGEQFF. CDR3 sequence (DNA): TGTGCCAGCAGAGGGTTGGGACAGGGCGGGGAGCAGTTCTTC.

V usage is TRBV25-1 and J usage is TRBJ2-4, with TRBD2 matching over 8 bases. This CDR3 comprises 14 residues. Germline lookup yields CDR1 MGHDK and CDR2 SYGVNS. With V trimmed by 1 base and J by 6 bases, 2 bases remained unmatched. The CDR3 loop is CASSESGLGNIQYF. Here the CDR3 DNA reads TGTGCCAGCAGTGAATCGGGACTAGGAAACATTCAGTACTTC. The complete variable domain, with remaining parts taken from reference TRBV25-1 and TRBJ2-4, reads EADIYQTPRYLVIGTGKKITLECSQTMGHDKMYWYQQDPGMELHLIHYSYGVNSTEKGDLSSESTVSRIRTEHFPLTLESARPSHTSQYLCASSESGLGNIQYFGAGTRLSVL.

The chain uses TRBV5-4 and TRBJ2-7; TRBD2 matches at 7 bases. The germline V gene has CDR1 SGHNT and CDR2 YYREEE (reference sequence). Unmatched junction bases numbered 10, after V lost 4 bases and J lost 3 bases. The CDR3 runs to 15 residues. CDR3 DNA: TGTGCCAGCAGCCCAGCTTCCGGACTAGTCTACGAGCAGTACTTC. Protein: CASSPASGLVYEQYF.

The chain combines TRBV11-3 with TRBJ2-3, with TRBD2 matching over 8 bases. The length of the CDR3 is 17 residues. Per the germline V gene, CDR1 is SGHNT and CDR2 is YENEEA. The V segment lost 1 base and the J segment 0 bases; nucleotides outside the gene matches: 6. In DNA, the CDR3 is TGTGCCAGCAGCTTAGGGGTTTCTAGCGGGAGCACAGATACGCAGTATTTT. This sequence encodes CASSLGVSSGSTDTQYF.

This clone was observed many times. The chain has TRBV28 and TRBJ1-5; maybe TRBD1 (5 bases). V dropped 2 bases and J dropped 3 bases, with 11 bases sitting between them. Germline assignment: CDR1 MDHEN and CDR2 SYDVKM. CDR3 length equals 15 residues. The CDR3 loop reads CASSLRDLFNQPQHF. The CDR3 nucleotides are TGTGCCAGCAGTTTAAGGGACCTCTTCAATCAGCCCCAGCATTTT.

The chain uses TRBV21-1 and TRBJ2-7. TRBV21-1 is recorded as a pseudogene. CDR3 size: 14 residues. Written as DNA, the CDR3 is TGTGCCAGCAGCAAAGCCCCAAGCTCCTACGAGCAGTACTTC. Amino acid sequence: CASSKAPSSYEQYF.

J is TRBJ2-1 and V is TRBV29-1, with D unresolved. The germline V and J ends were trimmed by 7 bases and 0 bases, with 13 bases remaining between them. Germline loops: CDR1 SQVTM, CDR2 ANQGSEA. CDR3 length equals 14 residues. CDR3 residues: CSAEPETSYNEQFF. The CDR3 nucleotides are TGCAGCGCAGAACCAGAAACCTCCTACAATGAGCAGTTCTTC.

The genes are TRBV28 and TRBJ1-1, with D possibly TRBD1 on 6 matching bases. Deletions cut 6 bases from V and 3 bases from J, with 11 bases between. Germline V lookup: CDR1 MDHEN, CDR2 SYDVKM. The CDR3 is 13 amino acids. The CDR3 is CASRRTEYTEAFF. CDR3 bases: TGTGCCAGCAGGAGGACAGAATACACTGAAGCTTTCTTT.